Below are 24 T cell receptor beta chains sequenced from a single sample in a study of T-cell reconstitution after alpha-beta-depleted transplantation in children. The authors prepared the TCRbeta library with unique molecular identifiers. TCRdb ran MiXCR on the PCR reads and lists one entry per CDR3 protein. The sample includes hundreds of thousands of distinct CDR3 sequences, about 15% of them seen just once. Specimen: PBMCs from the stem cell graft donor, collected from the stem cell graft. The receptors were sampled from a human donor who donated a stem cell graft to a child with acute myeloid leukemia.

This chain uses TRBV5-6 with TRBJ2-7; the D gene could be TRBD1 or TRBD2 (6 bases each). The CDR3 totals 15 residues. The germline CDR1 and CDR2 sequences are SGHDT and YYEEEE. The V gene lost 4 bases and the J gene lost 4 bases, with 18 bases spanning the gap. The CDR3, as DNA: TGTGCCAGCAGCAAAGACCCCGGGGGCACGTACGAGCAGTACTTC. Translated: CASSKDPGGTYEQYF. Looking up the rest from reference TRBV5-6 and TRBJ2-7 gives the full variable domain: DAGVTQSPTHLIKTRGQQVTLRCSPKSGHDTVSWYQQALGQGPQFIFQYYEEEERQRGNFPDRFSGHQFPNYSSELNVNALLLGDSALYLCASSKDPGGTYEQYFGPGTRLTVT.

As concerns this clonotype: A much larger clone is a single base away; this may be a read error. The V call is TRBV6-1, the J call TRBJ2-2; D tentatively reads TRBD1 or TRBD2 (5 bases each). CDR1 is MNHNS and CDR2 is SASEGT in the germline V gene. The CDR3 runs to 15 residues. The DNA for the CDR3 is TGTGCCAGCACCCCTGGGGGTGGAGGAACCGGGGAGCTGGTTTTT. Residues: CASTPGGGGTGELVF.

This clonotype was seen repeatedly, ten times or more. The rearrangement links TRBV20-1 to TRBJ2-1, with 10 bases aligning to TRBD1. Germline CDR1 is DFQATT and CDR2 is SNEGSKA (reference sequence). The CDR3 has 16 residues. Trimming took 1 base from V and 10 from J; bases not matched to a gene: 13. Here the CDR3 reads CSARGRPRQGAGEQFF. The CDR3 DNA reads TGCAGTGCTAGAGGCAGGCCGAGACAGGGGGCTGGGGAGCAGTTCTTC.

The chain uses TRBV7-2 and TRBJ1-1; D unresolved. Germline-derived CDR1 and CDR2 are SGHTA and FQGNSA. The CDR3 is made up of 10 amino acids. The germline V and J ends were trimmed by 6 bases and 7 bases, with 6 bases remaining between them. The CDR3: CASRRGEAFF. CDR3 bases: TGTGCCAGCAGACGGGGTGAAGCTTTCTTT.

This chain joins TRBV5-1 and TRBJ2-7, with 7 bases identical to TRBD1. The CDR3 extends over 15 amino acids. V dropped 2 bases and J dropped 3; count of bases not matched to a gene: 8. Germline V gene sequence: CDR1 SGHRS, CDR2 YFSETQ. The CDR3 loop reads CASSFWTGSGYEQYF. In DNA, the CDR3 is TGCGCCAGCAGCTTTTGGACAGGTTCGGGCTACGAGCAGTACTTC. Full variable domain (remainder filled in from reference TRBV5-1 and TRBJ2-7): KAGVTQTPRYLIKTRGQQVTLSCSPISGHRSVSWYQQTPGQGLQFLFEYFSETQRNKGNFPGRFSGRQFSNSRSEMNVSTLELGDSALYLCASSFWTGSGYEQYFGPGTRLTVT.

V usage is TRBV12-5 and J usage is TRBJ2-5, with D unclear. Trimming left V 3 bases short and J 5 bases short, with 4 bases between. CDR1 LGHNT and CDR2 FRNRAP come from the germline V gene. The CDR3 totals 11 residues. The CDR3 nucleotides read TGTGCTAGTGGTTTTGTGGAGACCCAGTACTTC. This codes for CASGFVETQYF.

This clonotype was observed at least ten times. V and J are TRBV5-8 and TRBJ2-7, with TRBD1 matching 10 bases. The CDR3 is 18 residues long. V was pared by 6 bases and J by 6 bases, with 21 bases of the junction left unmatched. CDR1 and CDR2 (germline): SGHTS, YDEGEE. The CDR3 spells CASIENLSRDRGMCEQYV. The CDR3 bases are TGTGCCAGCATCGAAAACCTTTCTAGGGACAGGGGAATGTGCGAGCAGTACGTC.

This clonotype was counted at least ten times. V gene TRBV7-9 combines with J gene TRBJ2-1; 8 nucleotides line up with TRBD2. Trimming removed 5 bases from V and 7 bases from J; junction bases left unmatched: 10. This CDR3 is 15 amino acids long. Germline CDR1 and CDR2: SEHNR and FQNEAQ (reference sequence). DNA of the CDR3: TGTGCCAGCAGCCTACTAAGCGGGGGCGGGAATGAGCAGTTCTTC. Translating gives CASSLLSGGGNEQFF.

This clonotype has more than one count but fewer than ten. The chain has TRBV5-5 and TRBJ1-3; weak D call: TRBD1 (5 bases). With 0 bases removed from V and 4 bases from J, the gap between germline ends came to 11 bases. The CDR3 totals 15 residues. Germline loops: CDR1 SGHKS, CDR2 YYEKEE (reference sequence). The chain's CDR3 is CASSLAGTDGNTIYF. Written as DNA, the CDR3 is TGTGCCAGCAGCTTGGCCGGGACGGACGGAAACACCATATATTTT.

This clonotype was counted many times. V usage is TRBV29-1 and J usage is TRBJ2-4; 11 bases are shared with TRBD2. Trimming removed 5 bases from V and 2 bases from J; junction bases left unmatched: 5. This CDR3 is 15 amino acids long. Germline-derived CDR1 and CDR2 are SQVTM and ANQGSEA. The CDR3 loop is CSVYLAGGSKNIQYF. In DNA, the CDR3 is TGCAGCGTTTATCTAGCGGGGGGTTCCAAAAACATTCAGTACTTC.

This chain uses TRBV24-1 with TRBJ2-5; no firm D call. The ends were cut back, 4 bases at V and 7 bases at J, with 9 bases in the middle. There are 12 residues in the CDR3. Looked up from germline, CDR1 is KGHDR and CDR2 is SFDVKD. CDR3 nucleotide sequence: TGTGCCACCAGTGACCTTTTTGGGACCCAGTACTTC. The encoded protein is CATSDLFGTQYF.

This clonotype has at least ten counts. The J gene is TRBJ2-7, the V gene TRBV7-2, with 8 nucleotides matching TRBD2. This CDR3 region has 13 residues. V was pared by 5 bases and J by 3 bases, with 3 bases of the junction left unmatched. The germline gives CDR1 SGHTA, CDR2 FQGNSA. The CDR3 nucleotides read TGTGCCAGCAGCCCCAGCGGGGGCTACGAGCAGTACTTC. The encoded protein is CASSPSGGYEQYF.

The sample holds many counts of this clonotype. V usage is TRBV25-1 and J usage is TRBJ2-5; no reliable D call. This CDR3 is 14 amino acids long. Germline assignment: CDR1 MGHDK and CDR2 SYGVNS. V was shortened by 1 base and J by 4 bases, with 10 bases between the two germline ends. CDR3 sequence (DNA): TGTGCCAGCAGTGAATCCGGCAGCTTAGAGACCCAGTACTTC. Its protein is CASSESGSLETQYF.

This clonotype has ten or more counts. In DNA form, the CDR3 reads TGTGCCATCAGTGGTAGACAGGAAAATTCACCCCTCCACTTT. It yields the protein CAISGRQENSPLHF. The gene calls are TRBV10-3 and TRBJ1-6; D is perhaps TRBD1 (6 bases). This CDR3 has 14 residues. V was clipped by 4 bases and J by 7 bases, with 11 bases between them. Germline V gene sequence: CDR1 ENHRY, CDR2 SYGVKD.

In the case of this clonotype: A single base separates this from a much larger clone, so it may be a read error. V usage is TRBV7-2 and J usage is TRBJ2-7; D possibly corresponds to TRBD2 (6 bases). The CDR3 loop spans 12 amino acids. Per the germline V gene, CDR1 is SGHTA and CDR2 is FQGNSA. The CDR3 is CSSSVGTLEQYF. CDR3 sequence (DNA): TGTTCCAGCAGCGTCGGGACTCTCGAGCAGTACTTC.

This chain joins TRBV28 and TRBJ1-1, with 10 positions matching TRBD1. Unmatched junction bases numbered 5, after V lost 6 bases and J lost 4 bases. There are 14 residues in the CDR3. The germline V gene encodes CDR1 MDHEN and CDR2 SYDVKM. The CDR3 protein is CASRRDRGSTEAFF. The DNA of the CDR3 is TGTGCCAGCAGGCGGGACAGGGGAAGCACTGAAGCTTTCTTT.

This clonotype appeared many times. This rearrangement joins TRBV20-1 to TRBJ2-1; 8 bases match TRBD1. The CDR3 covers 15 residues. Germline V CDR1 and CDR2: DFQATT, SNEGSKA (reference sequence). The V segment lost 3 bases and the J segment 4 bases; nucleotides outside the gene matches: 8. The CDR3 bases are TGCAGTGCTAGCTATGGACAGGGATCGTACAATGAGCAGTTCTTC. As protein: CSASYGQGSYNEQFF.

This clonotype has ten or more counts. This chain links TRBV5-1 with TRBJ2-2, with 8 bases that match TRBD1. Germline V gives CDR1 SGHRS, CDR2 YFSETQ. The CDR3 length is 16 residues. Trimming cost V 3 bases and J 2 bases; bases outside gene matches: 6. The CDR3 DNA sequence: TGCGCCAGCAGCTCCACGGACAGGGTTAACACCGGGGAGCTGTTTTTT. This translates into CASSSTDRVNTGELFF.

The chain is built from TRBV15 and TRBJ2-5; TRBD2 matches at 7 bases. CDR3 length: 13 amino acids. The V gene's germline CDR1 is LNHNV and CDR2 YYDKDF (reference sequence). The V and J ends lost 3 bases and 4 bases, in that order; junction bases with no gene match: 2. The CDR3 coding sequence is TGTGCCACCAGCAGCCGACTAGCAGAGACCCAGTACTTC. Its protein product is CATSSRLAETQYF.

Only a few counts were recorded for this clonotype. The V call is TRBV7-2, the J call TRBJ2-4, with D uncertain. The CDR3 spans 19 residues. V lost 0 bases, J lost 0 bases, and 18 bases lay in between. CDR1 SGHTA and CDR2 FQGNSA come from the germline V gene. The CDR3 loop reads CASSLAALGQPIAKNIQYF. The CDR3 DNA follows: TGTGCCAGCAGCTTAGCAGCTCTAGGTCAGCCAATAGCCAAAAACATTCAGTACTTC.

This sequence joins TRBV20-1 and TRBJ2-7; D is uncertain. V lost 3 bases and J lost 2, with 17 bases in between. The CDR3 has 15 amino acids. Germline values: CDR1 DFQATT, CDR2 SNEGSKA (reference sequence). The CDR3 spells CSARGSGPPPYEQYF. The CDR3, as DNA: TGCAGTGCTAGGGGGTCCGGGCCACCCCCCTACGAGCAGTACTTC.

This clonotype was seen a few times. This chain links TRBV24-1 with TRBJ2-1; D possibly matches TRBD1 or TRBD2 (5 bases each). The CDR3 spans 12 residues. The V and J ends lost 9 bases and 4 bases respectively, with 9 bases between them. Germline V gene sequence: CDR1 KGHDR, CDR2 SFDVKD. The CDR3 sequence is CATGTEYNEQFF. Here the CDR3 DNA reads TGTGCCACCGGGACGGAATACAATGAGCAGTTCTTC.

The rearrangement links TRBV4-1 to TRBJ2-2, with D unclear. The CDR3 runs 13 residues. The ends were cut back, 3 bases at V and 7 bases at J, with 9 bases in the middle. Germline V gene lookup returns CDR1 MGHRA and CDR2 YSYEKL. Written as DNA, the CDR3 is TGCGCCAGCAGCCATCCTTGGAGCGGGGAGCTGTTTTTT. This translates into CASSHPWSGELFF.

At least ten counts were recorded for this clonotype. The chain couples TRBV20-1 to TRBJ2-1, with D tentatively TRBD2 (5 bases). V gave up 0 bases and J gave up 10 bases, with 13 bases separating them. This CDR3 is built from 13 residues. The germline gives CDR1 DFQATT, CDR2 SNEGSKA (reference sequence). Written as DNA, the CDR3 is TGCAGTGCTAGAGAACTAGTCGCTGGGGAGCAGTTCTTC. Translating it yields CSARELVAGEQFF.